The present T cell receptor (gamma chain) was sequenced within a study of Vδ1+ human thymocytes (dated by TCRdb to the late 2010s). Broadly, across the study: The study characterised mRNA-level TRG and TRD CDR3 repertoires of highly purified Vdelta1+ thymocytes from young children as a data resource. Validation of the multiplex-based CDR3 amplicon strategy against 5'RACE-based CDR3 amplicon generation methods had been performed previously. What the research found in general, with its limitations: Many TRG clonotypes were shared between donors (up to about 6.9x10^3), whereas TRD repertoires were essentially private (max about 100 shared). The use of highly purified populations and single-cell validation was advised by the authors, since misinterpretation of bulk repertoire data could be caused by unexpected Vdelta2 sequences. Donors did not cluster by age or sex, so the analyses were not stratified by age or sex. Around 20% of thymic TRD sequences were found to be Vdelta2 (and few were Vdelta3) despite high sort purity, in contrast to peripheral blood Vdelta1+ controls. Thymic TRG and TRD repertoires appeared highly polyclonal with Gaussian CDR3 length distributions, unlike oligoclonal peripheral blood repertoires.

V is pruned by 2 bases and J by 9 bases, leaving 7 bases of the junction without a gene match. In the germline V gene, CDR1 corresponds to EGSTGY and CDR2 to YDSYTSSV. The CDR3 goes from the cysteine to the phenylalanine over 12 residues. Left in the record is the CDR3 DNA by itself, 36 bases read in frame from the first base. Thymic samples were depleted of alphabeta T cells, then CD3+ TCRVdelta1+ TCRVdelta2- thymocytes were FACS-sorted. The purity of the sorted Vdelta1+ thymocytes fell between roughly 96% and 99.6%. The thymic specimens were obtained from roughly 8 paediatric patients, aged about 5 days to 15 months, who were having corrective cardiac surgery. Thymic tissue was dispersed and mononuclear cells isolated on a Histopaque-1077 density gradient. Staining used anti-TCRVdelta1 clone TS8.2, anti-TCRVdelta2 clone B6, anti-CD3 clone HIT3a and anti-TCRalphabeta clone IP26 antibodies. In this sample, this clone turned up a few times. Its antigen has not been determined. No base quality values were provided; no much bigger clone lies one nucleotide off.

RNA was extracted with the RNeasy mini kit and reverse transcribed using Superscript III. CDR3 amplicons were produced by multiplex PCR using pooled V-gene forward primers and a constant-region reverse primer with Illumina adaptor overhangs. After gel purification, the amplicons were indexed with Nextera index primers during approximately 8 additional PCR cycles and then purified using AMPure XP beads. The libraries were sequenced on an Illumina MiSeq using paired-end 250 bp reads, dual indexing and a 20% PhiX spike-in. Per the original workflow: Read quality was checked with FastQC, and TRG read pairs were merged using ea-utils fastq-join. Annotation of sequences was performed with IMGT/HighV-QUEST, only productive sequences with unambiguous V-gene assignment were retained, and clonotypes were defined by identical CDR3 sequence. For downstream analysis, the tools were VDJtools 1.1.1, tcR 2.2.3, Treemap and vegan Shannon diversity in R 3.4.4. Clone calls in TCRdb were regenerated from the public reads with CATT, after which identical DNA sequences shared one row. TCRdb's processing, not the authors' own work, is the source of the V and J calls. The sample table holds roughly 24,000 gamma-chain clones, of which about an eighth were seen once. The ten largest clones represent under 2% of the sample.

Source material: Vdelta1+ gamma-delta thymocytes from the thymus. In light of the paper, this sample's cell subset or site label describes: FACS-sorted CD3+ TCRalphabeta- TCRVdelta1+ TCRVdelta2- thymocytes. The rearranged chain carries TRGV4 and TRGJ1 or TRGJ2. This TCR was recovered from a child younger than two who had congenital heart surgery. For the CDR3, the sequence is CATWDVSIKKLF. The nucleotide sequence is TGTGCCACCTGGGATGTCTCCATTAAGAAACTCTTT.